This T cell receptor (beta chain) was sequenced for a study of blood T cells in healthy people across ages. Germline-derived CDR1 and CDR2 are LGHDT and YNNKEL (reference sequence). CDR3 length: 15 residues. The J segment lost 8 bases and the V segment lost 1 base, leaving 6 bases of the junction unmatched. Caucasian individuals from Russia who were healthy and aged about 6 to 95 acted as donors. PBMCs were isolated at a quantity of at least 6.5 million per sample. A second PCR of about 7 to 11 cycles used a sample-barcoded 5' primer and a J-beta primer mix. TCRdb re-analysed the 5' RACE reads in MiXCR, keeping a single row per CDR3 protein. The table lists hundreds of thousands of distinct CDR3 sequences, 58% of them singletons.

The source material was blood. This receptor was taken from a man aged 55 to 70 in good health. The chain uses TRBV3-1 and TRBJ2-1; TRBD1 matches at 9 bases. The CDR3 DNA reads as TGTGCCAGCAGCCAAGCAGGGACAGGGATCCATGAGCAGTTCTTC. Its protein product is CASSQAGTGIHEQFF.